This T cell receptor beta chain was found in a study of spatial heterogeneity in lung cancer. Germline V lookup: CDR1 DFQATT, CDR2 SNEGSKA (reference sequence). CDR3 length equals 14 residues. The V end was cut by 3 bases, the J end by 1 base, with 9 bases between. The sample's time point: sample taken at primary tumor resection. This clonotype appeared a few times. TCRdb called the 5' RACE reads again in MiXCR, with one record for every CDR3 protein. The sample records 55,000 to 70,000 distinct CDR3 sequences, nearly 6.5% being singletons. This receptor was taken from a female donor with early-stage non-small cell lung cancer. The specimen was PBMCs, collected at surgery. V is TRBV20-1 and J is TRBJ2-2; D possibly uses TRBD1 or TRBD2 (5 bases each). The CDR3 DNA is TGCAGTGCTAGGGGGGACGGGAACACCGGGGAGCTGTTTTTT. Its translation: CSARGDGNTGELFF.